These T cell receptor beta chains were read from a single sample in a study of blood T cell repertoires in COVID-19. Clones were sequenced by immunoSEQ multiplex PCR, and TCRdb holds only the in-frame ones, with some missing. There are some 250,000 clones in the sample; about 88% occur only once, and about 2.1% lies in the top ten. The sequenced sample consisted of peripheral blood. The origin of the receptors is a man under 40 with active or convalescent COVID-19. The CDR3 runs from the conserved cysteine through the conserved F or W. D genes are given only for firm matches. The size field is filled for only some rows; it gives once, few, many or a size class.

CASSTSTGPTEAFF | TGTGCCAGTAGTACCTCGACAGGTCCCACTGAAGCTTTCTTT | 14 | TRBJ1-1 | NA | TRBV19 | NA
CATSRVDSYEQYF | TGTGCCACCAGCAGAGTGGACAGCTACGAGCAGTACTTC | 13 | TRBJ2-7 | NA | TRBV15 | few
CASSMTGVGTEAFF | TGTGCCAGTAGTATGACAGGGGTGGGTACTGAAGCTTTCTTT | 14 | TRBJ1-1 | TRBD1 | TRBV19 | NA
CASSQDYEGVQLFF | TGTGCCAGCAGCCAAGATTACGAAGGAGTCCAACTGTTTTTT | 14 | TRBJ1-4 | NA | TRBV14 | NA
CASREGTGSAPLHF | TGTGCCAGCAGGGAAGGGACAGGGTCGGCACCCCTCCACTTT | 14 | TRBJ1-6 | TRBD1 | TRBV6-1 | few
CASSTSGTGGYQPQHF | TGTGCCAGTAGTACCTCCGGGACAGGGGGTTATCAGCCCCAGCATTTT | 16 | TRBJ1-5 | TRBD1 | TRBV19 | few
CASSLNRGLSEAFF | TGCGCCAGCAGCTTAAACAGGGGGCTCTCTGAAGCTTTCTTT | 14 | TRBJ1-1 | TRBD1 | TRBV5-1 | NA
CASSLGSSTQETQYF | TGCGCCAGCAGCTTGGGTTCGAGCACCCAAGAGACCCAGTACTTC | 15 | TRBJ2-5 | NA | TRBV5-1 | NA
CASKAGASTDTQYF | TGTGCCAGCAAAGCGGGGGCCAGCACAGATACGCAGTATTTT | 14 | TRBJ2-3 | TRBD2 | TRBV7-8 | NA
CASSLVGRASGGIDNEQFF | TGTGCCAGCAGCTTGGTCGGTAGGGCTAGCGGGGGGATCGACAATGAGCAGTTCTTC | 19 | TRBJ2-1 | TRBD2 | TRBV5-5 | NA
CASSTDSPGLGYTF | TGTGCCAGTAGCACTGACAGTCCCGGTCTTGGCTACACCTTC | 14 | TRBJ1-2 | NA | TRBV19 | NA
CASSLGTGTYGYTF | TGTGCCAGCAGCTTAGGGACAGGGACCTATGGCTACACCTTC | 14 | TRBJ1-2 | TRBD1 | TRBV13 | NA
CASSPSAGETDTQYF | TGTGCCAGCAGCCCCTCAGCGGGGGAAACAGATACGCAGTATTTT | 15 | TRBJ2-3 | TRBD2 | TRBV9 | NA
CASSLQENSPLHF | TGTGCCAGCAGCCTTCAGGAAAATTCACCCCTCCACTTT | 13 | TRBJ1-6 | NA | TRBV6-4 | NA
CASNTELTRRGSNEKLFF | TGTGCCAGTAACACGGAGCTTACCCGAAGGGGGTCTAATGAAAAACTGTTTTTT | 18 | TRBJ1-4 | NA | TRBV19 | few
CASSPTGGTGNTIYF | TGCGCCAGCAGCCCGACAGGGGGAACTGGAAACACCATATATTTT | 15 | TRBJ1-3 | TRBD1 | TRBV5-1 | NA
CASSDPEGGTDTQYF | TGTGCCAGCAGTGACCCCGAGGGGGGCACAGATACGCAGTATTTT | 15 | TRBJ2-3 | NA | TRBV2 | NA
CASSQDRRAGLAGGPSRETQYF | TGCGCCAGCAGCCAAGATCGCCGTGCGGGACTAGCGGGGGGCCCTTCCCGGGAGACCCAGTACTTC | 22 | TRBJ2-5 | TRBD2 | TRBV4-1 | few
CASSQVTSTEAFF | TGTGCCAGCAGCCAAGTAACATCCACTGAAGCTTTCTTT | 13 | TRBJ1-1 | NA | TRBV3-1/TRBV3-2 | NA
CASSSLAGGYNEQFF | TGTGCCAGCAGCTCGCTAGCGGGGGGGTACAATGAGCAGTTCTTC | 15 | TRBJ2-1 | TRBD2 | TRBV11-3 | NA
CASSQGETYEQYF | TGTGCCAGCAGCCAAGGGGAGACCTACGAGCAGTACTTC | 13 | TRBJ2-7 | NA | TRBV4-2 | NA
CASSLATDTQYF | TGTGCCAGCAGCCTAGCTACAGATACGCAGTATTTT | 12 | TRBJ2-3 | NA | TRBV12-3/TRBV12-4 | NA
CASSYSPGGTNGYTF | TGTGCCAGCAGTTACTCTCCAGGGGGTACGAATGGCTACACCTTC | 15 | TRBJ1-2 | TRBD1 | TRBV6-6 | NA
CASSLAYTGNYGYTF | TGTGCCAGCAGCTTAGCATATACAGGGAACTATGGCTACACCTTC | 15 | TRBJ1-2 | NA | TRBV7-9 | few
CASSLGHVTNEKLFF | TGTGCCAGCAGCTTGGGACACGTAACTAATGAAAAACTGTTTTTT | 15 | TRBJ1-4 | NA | TRBV5-5 | NA
CASAKGQGRAYEQYF | TGTGCCAGCGCAAAAGGACAGGGTCGCGCCTACGAGCAGTACTTC | 15 | TRBJ2-7 | TRBD1 | TRBV6-5 | NA
CASSKGEWNSYQETQYF | TGTGCCAGCAGCAAAGGCGAGTGGAACAGCTACCAAGAGACCCAGTACTTC | 17 | TRBJ2-5 | NA | TRBV21-1 | NA
CASSQVGGDEQYF | TGCGCCAGCAGCCAAGTGGGGGGAGACGAGCAGTACTTC | 13 | TRBJ2-7 | NA | TRBV4-3 | once
CASSWPANTGELFF | TGTGCCAGCAGTTGGCCAGCGAACACCGGGGAGCTGTTTTTT | 14 | TRBJ2-2 | NA | TRBV6-2/TRBV6-3 | NA
CASSRDRDQPQHF | TGTGCCAGCAGTAGGGACAGGGACCAGCCCCAGCATTTT | 13 | TRBJ1-5 | TRBD1 | TRBV6-4 | once
CASSLVLNTGGNEKLFF | TGTGCCAGCAGCTTAGTCCTAAATACAGGGGGGAATGAAAAACTGTTTTTT | 17 | TRBJ1-4 | TRBD1 | TRBV11-2 | NA
CASTRKGGVEAFF | TGTGCCAGCACGAGAAAAGGGGGCGTTGAAGCTTTCTTT | 13 | TRBJ1-1 | TRBD1 | TRBV2 | NA
CASSPRDRDFAEAFF | TGCGCCAGCAGCCCCCGGGACAGGGATTTCGCTGAAGCTTTCTTT | 15 | TRBJ1-1 | TRBD1 | TRBV5-1 | NA
CASSSPTGDVGNTIYF | TGTGCCAGCAGCTCCCCGACAGGGGACGTTGGAAACACCATATATTTT | 16 | TRBJ1-3 | TRBD1 | TRBV7-9 | NA
CASSYSGQPETQYF | TGTGCCAGCAGTTACTCTGGACAGCCAGAGACCCAGTACTTC | 14 | TRBJ2-5 | NA | TRBV6-5 | NA
CASSLAAGGPVDTQYF | TGTGCCAGCAGCTTAGCGGCGGGGGGGCCGGTAGATACGCAGTATTTT | 16 | TRBJ2-3 | TRBD2 | TRBV11-2 | NA
CASSVTGYYEQYF | TGTGCCAGCAGTGTAACAGGATACTACGAGCAGTACTTC | 13 | TRBJ2-7 | NA | TRBV2 | few
CASSSPTGPSDTQYF | TGCGCCAGCAGCTCCCCGACAGGGCCTTCCGATACGCAGTATTTT | 15 | TRBJ2-3 | TRBD1 | TRBV5-1 | NA
CASSLVPLGTRGTGELFF | TGTGCCAGCAGCTTAGTCCCCCTAGGGACTAGAGGCACCGGGGAGCTGTTTTTT | 18 | TRBJ2-2 | TRBD2 | TRBV7-6 | NA
CASSHRTGDSYEQYF | TGTGCCAGCAGCCACAGGACAGGGGACTCCTACGAGCAGTACTTC | 15 | TRBJ2-7 | TRBD1 | TRBV16 | NA
CASREPGTGQETQYF | TGTGCCAGCAGGGAGCCCGGGACAGGTCAAGAGACCCAGTACTTC | 15 | TRBJ2-5 | TRBD1 | TRBV6-6 | NA
CASSQVTGTGTFF | TGCGCCAGCAGCCAAGTTACCGGGACAGGGACCTTCTTC | 13 | TRBJ2-1 | TRBD1 | TRBV4-3 | NA
CASKQTGLSEAFF | TGTGCCAGCAAACAGACAGGCCTATCTGAAGCTTTCTTT | 13 | TRBJ1-1 | NA | TRBV27 | NA
CASSFADQPQHF | TGTGCCAGCAGCTTCGCGGATCAGCCCCAGCATTTT | 12 | TRBJ1-5 | NA | TRBV13 | once
CASGLNEGTEAFF | TGTGCTAGTGGTTTGAATGAGGGCACTGAAGCTTTCTTT | 13 | TRBJ1-1 | NA | TRBV12-5 | few
CASSYVGAGSPLHF | TGTGCCAGCAGTTACGTGGGGGCTGGTTCACCCCTCCACTTT | 14 | TRBJ1-6 | NA | TRBV6-5 | NA
CASSQTTGWGYTF | TGCGCCAGCAGCCAGACTACAGGGTGGGGCTACACCTTC | 13 | TRBJ1-2 | NA | TRBV4-1 | NA
CASSPPGGVLNEQFF | TGTGCCAGCTCACCTCCAGGGGGAGTGTTAAATGAGCAGTTCTTC | 15 | TRBJ2-1 | TRBD1 | TRBV18 | NA
CASSARQADELFF | TGCGCCAGCAGCGCCAGACAGGCCGACGAGCTGTTTTTT | 13 | TRBJ2-2 | NA | TRBV5-1 | NA
CASSLGTYTGELFF | TGTGCCAGCAGCTTAGGGACTTACACCGGGGAGCTGTTTTTT | 14 | TRBJ2-2 | NA | TRBV7-2 | once
CASSLPGLAAQETQYF | TGTGCCAGCAGCCTTCCGGGACTAGCGGCTCAAGAGACCCAGTACTTC | 16 | TRBJ2-5 | TRBD2 | TRBV5-4 | NA
CASSQVSRVGADTQYF | TGTGCCAGCAGCCAAGTTTCCAGGGTAGGGGCAGATACGCAGTATTTT | 16 | TRBJ2-3 | NA | TRBV3-1/TRBV3-2 | NA
CASSPGTSGFYNEQFF | TGTGCCAGCAGCCCCGGGACTAGCGGGTTCTACAATGAGCAGTTCTTC | 16 | TRBJ2-1 | TRBD2 | TRBV5-4 | NA
CASSSDPWGLNTEAFF | TGTGCCAGCAGTTCAGACCCGTGGGGCCTGAACACTGAAGCTTTCTTT | 16 | TRBJ1-1 | NA | TRBV27 | once
CASSLRQGAGNTIYF | TGTGCCAGTAGCCTACGCCAGGGGGCTGGAAACACCATATATTTT | 15 | TRBJ1-3 | TRBD1 | TRBV19 | NA
CASRLGQQAFF | TGTGCCAGTAGATTGGGACAGCAGGCTTTCTTT | 11 | TRBJ1-1 | TRBD1 | TRBV19 | NA
CASSYERTGTNYGYTF | TGTGCCAGCAGTTATGAGAGGACAGGAACTAACTATGGCTACACCTTC | 16 | TRBJ1-2 | TRBD1 | TRBV6-6 | few
CASSQSNYEQYF | TGTGCCAGCAGCCAATCCAACTACGAGCAGTACTTC | 12 | TRBJ2-7 | NA | TRBV3-1/TRBV3-2 | NA